This entry lists 23 T cell receptor beta chains sequenced from one sample in a study of blood T cell repertoires in COVID-19. Measured with immunoSEQ multiplex PCR; TCRdb has only the in-frame clones, and not every one. Counted here are 200,000 to 250,000 clones, just over 85% occurring once; the ten biggest clones make up around 1.5%. The sequenced material came from peripheral blood. The receptors shown here come from a man in his late teens or twenties with active or convalescent COVID-19.

This chain uses TRBV9 with TRBJ1-1, with TRBD1 matching 12 bases. This CDR3 region has 17 residues. Germline CDR1 SGDLS, CDR2 YYNGEE. V lost 0 bases and J lost 6; bases outside the gene matches: 9. Here the CDR3 DNA reads TGTGCCAGCAGCGTAGAGGGGGACAGGGGGCGCAAAGCTGAAGCTTTCTTT. Translating it yields CASSVEGDRGRKAEAFF.

This chain's CDR3 is CASSQDQTGYYGYTF. The CDR3 nucleotides are TGTGCCAGCAGCCAAGATCAGACAGGGTACTATGGCTACACCTTC. The V and J genes are TRBV3-1 (or the pseudogene TRBV3-2) and TRBJ1-2, with 7 bases identical to TRBD1. CDR1 LGHDT and CDR2 YNNKEL come from the germline V gene (reference sequence). The CDR3 sequence is 15 residues long. Trimming removed 0 bases from V and 3 bases from J; junction bases left unmatched: 4.

V usage is TRBV2 and J usage is TRBJ2-2; TRBD1 aligns across 8 bases. CDR1 and CDR2 (germline): SNHLY, FYNNEI. After removal of 8 bases from V and 1 base from J, the junction contained 6 bases not matched to a gene. This CDR3 has 15 residues. The chain's CDR3 is CASGRDRRNTGELFF. The DNA for the CDR3 is TGTGCCAGCGGCCGGGACAGGAGGAACACCGGGGAGCTGTTTTTT.

The chain joins TRBV5-1 to TRBJ1-4; tentative D call: TRBD1 (5 bases). The CDR3 has 15 residues. Germline CDR1 SGHRS, CDR2 YFSETQ. V gave up 4 bases and J gave up 5 bases, with 15 bases separating them. CDR3 bases: TGCGCCAGCAGCAGATCAGGGCCCCCAAATGAAAAACTGTTTTTT. Residues: CASSRSGPPNEKLFF.

This rearrangement joins TRBV9 to TRBJ2-1; 9 nucleotides line up with TRBD1. CDR1 SGDLS and CDR2 YYNGEE come from the germline V gene. The CDR3 length is 14 residues. The trim removed 4 bases at V and 8 bases at J, leaving 7 bases unmatched. CDR3 residues: CASSPTGGYYEQFF. As DNA, the CDR3 is TGTGCCAGCAGCCCGACAGGGGGGTATTATGAGCAGTTCTTC.

This chain connects TRBV19 to TRBJ1-6; a possible D gene is TRBD1 (6 bases). The CDR3 runs to 12 residues. Trimming pared 6 bases from V and 11 bases from J, leaving 11 bases between. Looked up from germline, CDR1 is LNHDA and CDR2 is SQIVND (reference sequence). CDR3 sequence reads: CASSHREAPLHF. In DNA form, the CDR3 reads TGTGCCAGTAGCCACAGGGAAGCACCCCTCCACTTT.

The chain combines TRBV15 with TRBJ2-3; 13 bases line up with TRBD2. CDR3 size: 16 residues. Trimming at V came to 0 bases and at J to 6 bases, leaving 3 bases not matched to a gene. Germline CDR1 and CDR2: LNHNV and YYDKDF (reference sequence). The CDR3 region is CATSRDTSGRGDTQYF. The CDR3, as DNA: TGTGCCACCAGCAGAGATACTAGCGGGAGGGGGGATACGCAGTATTTT.

This clone was seen a few times. The chain combines TRBV7-2 with TRBJ2-3, with a weak D call TRBD2 (5 bases). V shed 6 bases and J shed 5 bases, with 12 bases lying between them. Looked up from germline, CDR1 is SGHTA and CDR2 is FQGNSA. This CDR3 comprises 13 residues. CDR3 residues: CASSTLDVDTQYF. The CDR3 DNA follows: TGTGCCAGCAGTACACTAGACGTAGATACGCAGTATTTT.

The J gene is TRBJ2-3, the V gene TRBV3-1 (or the pseudogene TRBV3-2), with TRBD2 identical over 14 bases. Germline V gives CDR1 LGHDT, CDR2 YNNKEL (reference sequence). Unmatched junction bases numbered 7, after V lost 4 bases and J lost 4 bases. CDR3 size: 17 residues. CDR3 amino acids: CASSLGGTSGSADTQYF. CDR3 DNA: TGTGCCAGCAGCCTGGGGGGGACTAGCGGGAGTGCAGATACGCAGTATTTT.

This sequence joins TRBV5-1 and TRBJ2-7; 9 bases line up with TRBD2. V lost 0 bases to trimming and J lost 7 bases; unmatched junction nucleotides: 5. CDR3 size: 14 residues. Germline assignment: CDR1 SGHRS and CDR2 YFSETQ. CDR3 coding DNA: TGCGCCAGCAGCTTGGCTGCGGGAGGGGGTGAGCAGTACTTC. Amino acid sequence: CASSLAAGGGEQYF.

This clone has only one observation. The chain carries TRBV11-2 and TRBJ2-7, with 7 bases lining up with TRBD2. V trimming: 2 bases; J trimming: 2 bases; junction bases outside the gene matches: 6. This CDR3 comprises 15 residues. CDR1 SGHAT and CDR2 FQNNGV come from the germline V gene. CDR3 amino acids: CASSLMPSGTYEQYF. The DNA for the CDR3 is TGTGCCAGCAGCTTAATGCCTAGCGGAACCTACGAGCAGTACTTC.

The gene calls are TRBV9 and TRBJ2-3; D might be TRBD2 (5 bases). The CDR3 has 15 amino acids. Germline assignment: CDR1 SGDLS and CDR2 YYNGEE. The ends were cut back, 5 bases at V and 2 bases at J, with 15 bases in the middle. Here the CDR3 reads CASSRGSRDTDTQYF. In nucleotides, the CDR3 is TGTGCCAGCAGTCGCGGAAGCCGGGACACAGATACGCAGTATTTT. The variable domain in full, with the rest retrieved from reference TRBV9 and TRBJ2-3, is DSGVTQTPKHLITATGQRVTLRCSPRSGDLSVYWYQQSLDQGLQFLIQYYNGEERAKGNILERFSAQQFPDLHSELNLSSLELGDSALYFCASSRGSRDTDTQYFGPGTRLTVL.

Regarding this clone: At one of its ends the junction is not consistent with the germline gene, which may arise from a read error. The chain employs TRBV5-1 and TRBJ2-7, with 7 bases fitting TRBD2. The CDR3 consists of 16 residues. In germline, CDR1 is SGHRS, CDR2 YFSETQ. The CDR3 DNA sequence: TGCGCCAGCACCTTGGGTCCTAGCGGATACTCCTACGAGCAGTACTTC. Its translation is CASTLGPSGYSYEQYF. The full variable domain, rest sourced from reference TRBV5-1 and TRBJ2-7, is KAGVTQTPRYLIKTRGQQVTLSCSPISGHRSVSWYQQTPGQGLQFLFEYFSETQRNKGNFPGRFSGRQFSNSRSEMNVSTLELGDSALYLCASTLGPSGYSYEQYFGPGTRLTVT.

The chain couples TRBV3-1 (or the pseudogene TRBV3-2) to TRBJ2-1; D gene ambiguous. V dropped 4 bases and J dropped 13 bases, with 11 bases sitting between them. The CDR3 is 11 residues long. The V gene's germline CDR1 is LGHDT and CDR2 YNNKEL (reference sequence). CDR3 nucleotide sequence: TGTGCCAGCAGCCCCTGGAGTGGTCAGTTCTTC. Protein: CASSPWSGQFF.

The chain carries TRBV3-1 (or the pseudogene TRBV3-2) and TRBJ1-5; TRBD1 matches 10 bases. CDR3 length equals 16 residues. V dropped 2 bases and J dropped 2; count of bases not matched to a gene: 3. Germline CDR1 is LGHDT and CDR2 is YNNKEL (reference sequence). The CDR3 sequence: CASSQTGTGGNQPQHF. CDR3 DNA: TGTGCCAGCAGCCAAACCGGGACAGGGGGCAATCAGCCCCAGCATTTT.

The chain combines TRBV29-1 with TRBJ1-2; D possibly corresponds to TRBD1 (6 bases). Trimming cost V 7 bases and J 2 bases, with 11 bases left between them. The V gene's germline CDR1 is SQVTM and CDR2 ANQGSEA. This CDR3 comprises 12 residues. CDR3 DNA sequence: TGCAGCGGTACCGGGACAAACTATGGCTACACCTTC. Protein: CSGTGTNYGYTF.

This clone is judged medium-sized. This rearrangement joins TRBV7-6 to TRBJ1-3; D gene ambiguous. There are 16 residues in the CDR3. Germline V gene lookup returns CDR1 SGHVS and CDR2 FNYEAQ. Deletions cut 8 bases from V and 4 bases from J, with 21 bases between. The CDR3, as DNA: TGTGCCAGCGGCCCAGGCAACCTCATTTCGGGAAACACCATATATTTT. It yields the protein CASGPGNLISGNTIYF.

The chain recombines TRBV4-3 with TRBJ1-3, with D perhaps TRBD1 (5 bases). The V gene lost 0 bases and the J gene lost 2 bases, with 8 bases spanning the gap. The CDR3 is made up of 15 amino acids. Looked up from germline, CDR1 is LGHNA and CDR2 is YSLEER. This chain's CDR3 is CASSQDPGAGNTIYF. The CDR3, as DNA: TGCGCCAGCAGCCAAGATCCGGGGGCTGGAAACACCATATATTTT.

The genes are TRBV5-1 and TRBJ2-1, with a possible D match to TRBD2 (6 bases). Germline CDR1 reads SGHRS; CDR2 reads YFSETQ. Deletions cut 3 bases from V and 2 bases from J, with 12 bases between. The CDR3 is 15 amino acids. CDR3 loop: CASSSTSPPYNEQFF. The CDR3 DNA follows: TGCGCCAGCAGCTCAACTAGCCCCCCCTACAATGAGCAGTTCTTC.

This chain uses TRBV19 with TRBJ1-2; D call uncertain. The CDR3 covers 13 residues. The germline V and J ends were trimmed by 1 base and 7 bases, with 10 bases remaining between them. Germline lookup yields CDR1 LNHDA and CDR2 SQIVND (reference sequence). The CDR3 is CASSIGHPGGYTF. The CDR3 DNA reads as TGTGCCAGTAGTATAGGACACCCTGGTGGCTACACCTTC.

The chain has TRBV27 and TRBJ1-5; 8 bases line up with TRBD1. The CDR3 covers 17 residues. Germline-derived CDR1 and CDR2 are MNHEY and SMNVEV (reference sequence). After removal of 6 bases from V and 5 bases from J, the junction contained 15 bases not matched to a gene. CDR3 amino acids: CASSPKGWQGADQPQHF. CDR3 in DNA: TGTGCCAGCAGCCCGAAGGGTTGGCAGGGGGCGGATCAGCCCCAGCATTTT.

Comments on this clone: Other nucleotide sequences from this sample produce the same CDR3. The chain is built from TRBV12-2 and TRBJ2-7; the D call of TRBD1 is as the table states it, not checked on the DNA. TRBV12-2 is a pseudogene locus. The CDR3 is 14 residues long. CDR3 sequence (DNA): TGTGCAAGTCGCGCTACGGGACAAACCTACGAGCAGTATTTC. It specifies CASRATGQTYEQYF.

This chain joins TRBV11-2 and TRBJ2-7; 7 bases agree with TRBD2. The J segment lost 3 bases and the V segment lost 6 bases, leaving 8 bases of the junction unmatched. This CDR3 has 14 residues. The germline V gene encodes CDR1 SGHAT and CDR2 FQNNGV. The CDR3 loop reads CASRTSVSNYEQYF. The CDR3 bases are TGTGCCAGCAGAACTAGCGTCTCAAACTACGAGCAGTACTTC. Filled out from reference TRBV11-2 and TRBJ2-7, the complete variable domain reads EAGVAQSPRYKIIEKRQSVAFWCNPISGHATLYWYQQILGQGPKLLIQFQNNGVVDDSQLPKDRFSAERLKGVDSTLKIQPAKLEDSAVYLCASRTSVSNYEQYFGPGTRLTVT.